Below, 27 T cell receptor beta chains from the same sample are listed, as sequenced in a study of early T cells in non-severe SARS-CoV-2 infection (dated by TCRdb to 2020 to 2023). The library was prepared using 5' RACE. The sample was run on a NextSeq 500. TCRdb redid the processing of the public reads, applying fastp at Q25 and MiXCR, and retained in-frame beta chains. CDR3 protein sequences are deduplicated, and each keeps its most common genes and DNA. This sample has about 60,000 distinct CDR3 sequences in its table, and about 8.9% of those were observed once. Roughly 18% of the sample goes to the ten largest clones. The sample taken for sequencing was whole blood. These receptors were collected from an adult who was a healthcare worker with PCR-confirmed SARS-CoV-2 infection or an uninfected control (not recorded which).

The rearrangement links TRBV10-2 to TRBJ2-6; D is perhaps TRBD2 (6 bases). This CDR3 is built from 17 residues. V lost 1 base, J lost 3 bases, and 13 bases lay in between. CDR1 and CDR2 (germline): WSHSY, SAAADI. The CDR3 reads CASSEWRETGGANVLTF. CDR3 in DNA: TGCGCCAGCAGTGAGTGGCGGGAAACGGGTGGGGCCAACGTCCTGACTTTC.

The CDR3 region has the DNA TGCAGCGCAGAAGCTGGGGCCAACGTCCTGACTTTC. It yields the protein CSAEAGANVLTF. V gene TRBV29-1 combines with J gene TRBJ2-6, with D unclear. Trimming removed 7 bases from V and 2 bases from J, with 6 bases in between. There are 12 residues in the CDR3. Looked up from germline, CDR1 is SQVTM and CDR2 is ANQGSEA.

This clonotype was seen a few times. The J gene is TRBJ2-1, the V gene TRBV27; unclear D gene. V was trimmed by 2 bases and J by 9 bases, leaving 17 bases between them. The CDR3 is made up of 15 amino acids. CDR1 is MNHEY and CDR2 is SMNVEV in the germline V gene (reference sequence). The CDR3 is CASSLMAGTSGEQFF. For the CDR3, the DNA is TGTGCCAGCAGTTTAATGGCAGGAACCTCTGGTGAGCAGTTCTTC.

Ten or more counts support this clonotype. The chain links TRBV9 to TRBJ2-1; D may be TRBD2 (5 bases). The V gene lost 6 bases and the J gene lost 7 bases, with 20 bases spanning the gap. The V gene's germline CDR1 is SGDLS and CDR2 YYNGEE. The CDR3 is made up of 15 amino acids. Here the CDR3 reads CASTVAGLGANEQFF. Written as DNA, the CDR3 is TGTGCCAGCACCGTGGCGGGTTTGGGCGCGAATGAGCAGTTCTTC.

The rearrangement uses TRBV29-1 and TRBJ1-2; tentatively, D is TRBD1 (6 bases). CDR1 and CDR2 (germline): SQVTM, ANQGSEA. The length of the CDR3 is 13 residues. The germline V and J ends were trimmed by 5 bases and 1 base, with 11 bases remaining between them. The CDR3 spells CSVNSRGNYGYTF. The CDR3 DNA is TGCAGCGTTAATAGCAGGGGTAACTATGGCTACACCTTC.

The chain links TRBV6-2 or TRBV6-3 to TRBJ1-2; 9 bases are a match to TRBD1. The length of the CDR3 is 14 residues. The germline gives CDR1 MNHEY, CDR2 SVGEGT. V lost 4 bases and J lost 4; bases outside the gene matches: 4. The CDR3 sequence is CASSSDRGLYGYTF. Here the CDR3 DNA reads TGTGCCAGCAGTTCGGACAGGGGACTCTATGGCTACACCTTC.

This clonotype ranks as medium-sized. V is TRBV13 and J is TRBJ1-3; D is undetermined. This CDR3 region has 16 residues. Germline-derived CDR1 and CDR2 are PRHDT and FYEKMQ (reference sequence). Trimming cost V 5 bases and J 1 base, with 15 bases left between them. In nucleotides, the CDR3 is TGTGCCAGCAGCCTCCGTATGGGCCGGTCTGGAAACACCATATATTTT. The encoded protein is CASSLRMGRSGNTIYF.

In this sample, this clonotype turned up many times. The chain couples TRBV28 to TRBJ1-1, with D possibly being TRBD1 (6 bases). Germline V gene data show CDR1 as MDHEN and CDR2 as SYDVKM. The CDR3 covers 13 residues. V lost 5 bases to trimming and J lost 4 bases, with 11 bases between them. The CDR3 sequence: CASSTGPATEAFF. The CDR3 DNA sequence: TGTGCCAGCAGTACAGGGCCGGCCACTGAAGCTTTCTTT.

The table lists this clonotype with many counts. This sequence joins TRBV20-1 and TRBJ2-2; D is undetermined. V lost 0 bases and J 1 base, leaving 0 bases between the germline ends. This CDR3 contains 12 residues. CDR1 is DFQATT, CDR2 SNEGSKA, per germline (reference sequence). CDR3 amino acids: CSARENTGELFF. In nucleotides, the CDR3 is TGCAGTGCTAGAGAGAACACCGGGGAGCTGTTTTTT.

The chain couples TRBV18 to TRBJ2-1; D remains ambiguous. Germline V gene data show CDR1 as KGHSH and CDR2 as LQKENI. V was trimmed by 2 bases and J by 4 bases, leaving 12 bases between them. The CDR3 extends over 15 amino acids. CDR3 protein: CASSPRLELYNEQFF. CDR3 nucleotide sequence: TGTGCCAGCTCACCAAGACTCGAACTTTACAATGAGCAGTTCTTC.

The chain couples TRBV7-2 to TRBJ2-2; TRBD2 matches 8 bases. CDR1 and CDR2 from the germline V gene are SGHTA and FQGNSA. This CDR3 is 16 amino acids long. V shed 5 bases and J 8 bases; nucleotides not matched to a gene: 13. The CDR3 DNA follows: TGTGCCAGCAGCACTAAAACTAGCGGCTCACGAGGGGAGCTGTTTTTT. It encodes CASSTKTSGSRGELFF. The variable domain in full, completed from reference TRBV7-2 and TRBJ2-2, reads GAGVSQSPSNKVTEKGKDVELRCDPISGHTALYWYRQSLGQGLEFLIYFQGNSAPDKSGLPSDRFSAERTGGSVSTLTIQRTQQEDSAVYLCASSTKTSGSRGELFFGEGSRLTVL.

This clonotype was picked up many times. The rearrangement joins TRBV29-1 to TRBJ2-1, with a possible D match to TRBD1 (6 bases). The CDR3 contains 15 residues. V was trimmed by 2 bases and J by 7 bases, leaving 18 bases between them. CDR1 and CDR2 from the germline V gene are SQVTM and ANQGSEA. For the CDR3, the DNA is TGCAGCGTTGAAAGCCCCGCAGGGGCGCGGAATGAGCAGTTCTTC. Translation: CSVESPAGARNEQFF.

In this sample, this clonotype turned up a few times. The J gene is TRBJ2-5, the V gene TRBV12-3 or TRBV12-4; D uncertain. V shed 5 bases and J shed 4 bases, with 20 bases lying between them. The CDR3 is 16 residues long. The CDR3 DNA is TGTGCCAGCAGTCCCCAAAGGGCGGAGTACGGAGAGACCCAGTACTTC. Its translation is CASSPQRAEYGETQYF.

The rearrangement links TRBV9 to TRBJ1-1; 8 nucleotides line up with TRBD1. This CDR3 has 15 amino acids. The germline gives CDR1 SGDLS, CDR2 YYNGEE. The V and J ends lost 1 base and 2 bases, in that order; junction bases with no gene match: 4. The CDR3 DNA follows: TGTGCCAGCAGCGTATACGGACAGGGAAACACTGAAGCTTTCTTT. It codes for CASSVYGQGNTEAFF.

The chain recombines TRBV6-1 with TRBJ1-1; TRBD1 matches at 8 bases. Germline CDR1 is MNHNS and CDR2 is SASEGT. The CDR3 totals 15 residues. Germline trimming cut 6 bases from V and 1 base from J; bases unmatched to any gene: 7. The CDR3 spells CASRSTGVKNTEAFF. Here the CDR3 DNA reads TGTGCCAGCAGGTCGACAGGGGTGAAGAACACTGAAGCTTTCTTT.

The table lists this clonotype with a few counts. The J gene is TRBJ2-7, the V gene TRBV18; 15 bases agree with TRBD2. V was pared by 3 bases and J by 5 bases, with 14 bases of the junction left unmatched. The V gene's germline CDR1 is KGHSH and CDR2 LQKENI. The CDR3 is made up of 19 amino acids. As DNA, the CDR3 is TGTGCCAGCTCACCTAACGGACTAGCGGGAGGGCGAGTTAGCAACGAGCAGTACTTC. Protein sequence: CASSPNGLAGGRVSNEQYF.

This clonotype was seen many times. The chain carries TRBV5-1 and TRBJ2-3, with a tentative D call TRBD2 (6 bases). CDR1 is SGHRS, CDR2 YFSETQ, per germline. CDR3 length: 14 residues. Trimming shortened V by 4 bases and J by 2 bases, and 11 bases separated the two germline ends. In nucleotides, the CDR3 is TGCGCCAGCAGCCCGGGACTCCACACAGATACGCAGTATTTT. Translating it yields CASSPGLHTDTQYF.

In this sample, this clonotype turned up a few times. The junction departs from the called germline gene at one end, perhaps through a read error. The chain is built from TRBV20-1 and TRBJ2-6, with TRBD2 matching over 7 bases. This CDR3 has 14 amino acids. Germline values: CDR1 DFQATT, CDR2 SNEGSKA (reference sequence). The CDR3 protein is CSASTGGSANVLTF. CDR3 DNA: TGCAGTGCTAGTACGGGGGGAAGTGCCAACGTCCTGACCTTC.

Only a few counts were recorded for this clonotype. The chain employs TRBV6-2 or TRBV6-3 and TRBJ2-7; TRBD2 matches 10 bases. The CDR3 totals 16 residues. With 4 bases clipped from V and 3 bases from J, the junction kept 9 bases outside the gene matches. CDR1 and CDR2 (germline): MNHEY, SVGEGT. The CDR3 sequence is CASSLRTSGLYYEQYF. The CDR3 nucleotides read TGTGCCAGCAGTTTAAGGACTAGCGGACTTTACTACGAGCAGTACTTC.

This clonotype was seen a few times. The chain employs TRBV12-3 or TRBV12-4 and TRBJ2-7, with 14 bases matching TRBD2. V lost 3 bases, J lost 3 bases, and 1 base stayed unmatched. This CDR3 is built from 15 residues. DNA for the CDR3: TGTGCCAGCAGTTTGACTAGCGGGAGGGACTACGAGCAGTACTTC. This encodes CASSLTSGRDYEQYF.

This clonotype was seen repeatedly, ten times or more. The V call is TRBV28, the J call TRBJ1-4; D possibly corresponds to TRBD1 (6 bases). CDR3 size: 14 residues. V lost 3 bases and J lost 8, with 13 bases in between. The V gene's germline CDR1 is MDHEN and CDR2 SYDVKM. DNA for the CDR3: TGTGCCAGCAGTTTCGGGGGGCGCTGGGAAAAACTGTTTTTT. It codes for CASSFGGRWEKLFF.

This clonotype came up a few times. The rearrangement joins TRBV28 to TRBJ1-6; unclear D gene. The CDR3 sequence is 14 residues long. Germline values: CDR1 MDHEN, CDR2 SYDVKM. The V and J ends lost 5 bases and 7 bases respectively, with 12 bases between them. This chain's CDR3 is CASSNPDGNSPLHF. CDR3 bases: TGTGCCAGCAGTAACCCGGACGGAAATTCACCCCTCCACTTT.

In regard to this clonotype: With a much larger clone just one base away, this may be a read error. The gene calls are TRBV28 and TRBJ2-5; D is uncertain. V lost 4 bases to trimming and J lost 3 bases, with 6 bases between them. The CDR3 runs 12 residues. The germline V gene encodes CDR1 MDHEN and CDR2 SYDVKM. The CDR3 nucleotides read TGTGCCAGCAGTTCCTGGGAAGAGACCCAGTACTTC. Translation: CASSSWEETQYF.

This clonotype was picked up a small number of times. The rearrangement links TRBV28 to TRBJ2-6, with D uncertain. V was trimmed by 2 bases and J by 4 bases, leaving 9 bases between them. CDR1 MDHEN and CDR2 SYDVKM come from the germline V gene. The CDR3 consists of 15 residues. CDR3 nucleotides: TGTGCCAGCAGTTTACGGGCCCCGGGGGCCAACGTCCTGACTTTC. It yields the protein CASSLRAPGANVLTF.

The V call is TRBV15, the J call TRBJ2-4, with 7 bases fitting TRBD1. Germline assignment: CDR1 LNHNV and CDR2 YYDKDF (reference sequence). With 9 bases clipped from V and 8 bases from J, the junction kept 16 bases outside the gene matches. CDR3 length equals 15 residues. CDR3 DNA: TGTGCCACAAGACAGGGAAAAGCCTTAAGTGACATTCAGTACTTC. It yields the protein CATRQGKALSDIQYF.

This clonotype was seen a few times. The J gene is TRBJ2-5, the V gene TRBV12-3 or TRBV12-4, with TRBD2 as a possible D gene (6 bases). The CDR3 runs to 15 residues. With 5 bases removed from V and 5 bases from J, the gap between germline ends came to 18 bases. The CDR3 DNA reads as TGTGCCAGCAGTCACCGGCCCCGGGAGAGCGAGACCCAGTACTTC. Translating it yields CASSHRPRESETQYF.

The chain links TRBV5-1 to TRBJ2-2; maybe TRBD1 (6 bases). CDR1 and CDR2 from the germline V gene are SGHRS and YFSETQ. Trimming cost V 7 bases and J 2 bases, with 12 bases left between them. The CDR3 has 14 residues. The CDR3 here is CASGSGQNTGELFF. The CDR3, as DNA: TGCGCCAGCGGCTCGGGACAAAACACCGGGGAGCTGTTTTTT. The variable domain in full, completed from reference TRBV5-1 and TRBJ2-2, reads KAGVTQTPRYLIKTRGQQVTLSCSPISGHRSVSWYQQTPGQGLQFLFEYFSETQRNKGNFPGRFSGRQFSNSRSEMNVSTLELGDSALYLCASGSGQNTGELFFGEGSRLTVL.